Listed below are T cell receptor beta chains from one sample, sequenced in a study of cytomegalovirus exposure and HLA in healthy donors. Assay: immunoSEQ multiplex PCR; the TCRdb copy retains only in-frame clones and omits some. Of about 120,000 clones detected, 60% to 85% appear once; the ten largest clones hold about 3%. The sequencing sample was made of PBMCs. All receptors derive from a woman aged 40 to 50 in good health and CMV-seropositive. Each CDR3 is given with its conserved first and last residue. Each record gives: CDR3 DNA, CDR3 protein, D gene, J gene, V gene. The D gene is left open where the match is weak.

DNA: TGTGCCAGCAGTCGGCTAGCGGGAGGAGGAAGTGAGCAGTTCTTC; CDR3: CASSRLAGGGSEQFF; D: TRBD2; J: TRBJ2-1; V: TRBV2
DNA: TGTGCCAGCAGCCCAGGACTCGGGAGATACACCTACAATGAGCAGTTCTTC; CDR3: CASSPGLGRYTYNEQFF; D: NA; J: TRBJ2-1; V: TRBV7-9
DNA: TGTGCCAGCAGTTCCGGGGGACTAGCGGGAGATACGCAGTATTTT; CDR3: CASSSGGLAGDTQYF; D: TRBD2; J: TRBJ2-3; V: TRBV6-5
DNA: TGTGCCAGCAGCCATGGGGAGGGCAACACAGATACGCAGTATTTT; CDR3: CASSHGEGNTDTQYF; D: TRBD2; J: TRBJ2-3; V: TRBV4-2
DNA: TGTGCCAGCAGCTTAGGTCAGGGGAGGGACACTGAAGCTTTCTTT; CDR3: CASSLGQGRDTEAFF; D: NA; J: TRBJ1-1; V: TRBV7-8
DNA: TGTGCCATCAGTGAGGTTGGGACAGGGGATGATGGCTACACCTTC; CDR3: CAISEVGTGDDGYTF; D: TRBD1; J: TRBJ1-2; V: TRBV10-3
DNA: TGTGCCAGCAGATCGACAGGGGGCCACGAGCAGTACTTC; CDR3: CASRSTGGHEQYF; D: TRBD1; J: TRBJ2-7; V: TRBV6-1
DNA: TGTGCCAGCAGCCGGCGCGGTACGAACTCCTACGAGCAGTACTTC; CDR3: CASSRRGTNSYEQYF; D: NA; J: TRBJ2-7; V: TRBV11-2
DNA: TGTGCCAGTAGTACGGGACTAGCGGGAGACGCAAAGACCCAGTACTTC; CDR3: CASSTGLAGDAKTQYF; D: TRBD2; J: TRBJ2-5; V: TRBV19
DNA: TGTGCCAGCAGCCGACCGGGACAGGGAAGCACAGATACGCAGTATTTT; CDR3: CASSRPGQGSTDTQYF; D: TRBD1; J: TRBJ2-3; V: TRBV5-4
DNA: TGTGCCAGTAGGATCGGGGGGACTGGAAACACCATATATTTT; CDR3: CASRIGGTGNTIYF; D: NA; J: TRBJ1-3; V: TRBV19
DNA: TGTGCCAGCAGCGTCTTACCTAGCGGGCTAACCTACGAGCAGTACTTC; CDR3: CASSVLPSGLTYEQYF; D: TRBD2; J: TRBJ2-7; V: TRBV9